The rows below give T cell receptor beta chains drawn from one sample of a study of control samples from healthy donors and cancer patients. Produced via immunoSEQ multiplex PCR; TCRdb's table is partial and in-frame only. The sample contains roughly 450,000 clones, roughly 90% of which appear only once. Sequences were obtained from PBMCs. These receptor sequences come from a middle-aged man with head and neck cancer. Each CDR3 is given with its conserved first and last residue. The order of the fields is clone size, D gene, CDR3 length, V gene, J gene, CDR3 protein, CDR3 DNA. A D gene is named only where the DNA matches it firmly. Rows may omit the clone size; those that give it use once, few, many or a size class.

abundance: NA
d_gene: NA
len: 17
v_gene: TRBV27
j_gene: TRBJ2-3
CDR3aa: CASREGVRFGDENTQYF
CDR3nt: TGTGCCAGCAGGGAGGGTGTTAGGTTCGGTGACGAGAATACGCAGTATTTT

abundance: NA
d_gene: NA
len: 15
v_gene: TRBV5-6
j_gene: TRBJ1-2
CDR3aa: CASSLAGATNYGYTF
CDR3nt: TGTGCCAGCAGCTTGGCCGGGGCTACTAACTATGGCTACACCTTC

abundance: NA
d_gene: NA
len: 13
v_gene: TRBV12-3/TRBV12-4
j_gene: TRBJ2-1
CDR3aa: CASSLSIMREQFF
CDR3nt: TGTGCCAGCAGTTTATCTATCATGAGGGAGCAGTTCTTC

abundance: once
d_gene: TRBD1
len: 17
v_gene: TRBV23-1
j_gene: TRBJ1-5
CDR3aa: CASRPGQGVFSNQPQHF
CDR3nt: TGCGCCAGCAGGCCAGGACAGGGGGTTTTTAGCAATCAGCCCCAGCATTTT

abundance: once
d_gene: NA
len: 14
v_gene: TRBV6-5
j_gene: TRBJ2-5
CDR3aa: CASTARGGKETQYF
CDR3nt: TGTGCCAGCACCGCCCGGGGCGGAAAAGAGACCCAGTACTTC

abundance: NA
d_gene: TRBD2
len: 17
v_gene: TRBV2
j_gene: TRBJ2-1
CDR3aa: CASSERGGLAGMNEQFF
CDR3nt: TGTGCCAGCAGTGAAAGGGGGGGACTAGCGGGAATGAATGAGCAGTTCTTC

abundance: NA
d_gene: TRBD1
len: 16
v_gene: TRBV7-3
j_gene: TRBJ2-2
CDR3aa: CASSPGGTGLSGELFF
CDR3nt: TGTGCCAGCAGCCCGGGCGGGACAGGTCTTAGTGGGGAGCTGTTTTTT

abundance: NA
d_gene: TRBD2
len: 14
v_gene: TRBV5-1
j_gene: TRBJ2-7
CDR3aa: CASSFGGRAYEQYF
CDR3nt: TGCGCCAGCAGCTTCGGAGGGAGGGCCTACGAGCAGTACTTC

abundance: NA
d_gene: NA
len: 15
v_gene: TRBV7-9
j_gene: TRBJ1-1
CDR3aa: CASSLDAGTNTEAFF
CDR3nt: TGTGCCAGCAGCTTAGATGCAGGGACGAACACTGAAGCTTTCTTT

abundance: NA
d_gene: NA
len: 13
v_gene: TRBV11-2
j_gene: TRBJ2-3
CDR3aa: CASRHETTDTQYF
CDR3nt: TGTGCCAGCAGGCACGAAACTACAGATACGCAGTATTTT

abundance: NA
d_gene: TRBD1
len: 18
v_gene: TRBV7-2
j_gene: TRBJ1-2
CDR3aa: CASTAWGKTGAGFDGYTF
CDR3nt: TGTGCCAGCACCGCTTGGGGAAAGACAGGGGCCGGTTTCGATGGCTACACCTTC

abundance: NA
d_gene: NA
len: 14
v_gene: TRBV28
j_gene: TRBJ1-1
CDR3aa: CASSPLRVNTEAFF
CDR3nt: TGTGCCAGCAGTCCCTTGAGGGTGAACACTGAAGCTTTCTTT

abundance: once
d_gene: TRBD2
len: 15
v_gene: TRBV5-1
j_gene: TRBJ2-5
CDR3aa: CASSWASGGAETQYF
CDR3nt: TGCGCCAGCAGCTGGGCTAGCGGGGGGGCCGAGACCCAGTACTTC

abundance: once
d_gene: TRBD2
len: 15
v_gene: TRBV7-3
j_gene: TRBJ2-3
CDR3aa: CASSLTSGGADTQYF
CDR3nt: TGTGCCAGCAGCTTAACTAGCGGGGGGGCAGATACGCAGTATTTT

abundance: NA
d_gene: TRBD1
len: 14
v_gene: TRBV15
j_gene: TRBJ2-5
CDR3aa: CATSSRDSLETQYF
CDR3nt: TGTGCCACCAGCAGTAGGGACAGTTTAGAGACCCAGTACTTC